This TCR beta chain came from a study of OX40 agonist ivuxolimab in advanced cancers. Study-wide background: Intravenous ivuxolimab at 0.01 to 10 mg/kg was given to patients every 2 weeks. Melanoma, hepatocellular carcinoma, head and neck or renal cell cancer occurred in dose-escalation patients. Study-level points and caveats: Dose levels from 0.1 to 3.0 mg/kg saw CD4+ and CD8+ blood T cells expand clonally by week 6.

There are 15 residues in the CDR3. With 6 bases clipped from V and 5 bases from J, the junction kept 9 bases outside the gene matches. The germline gives CDR1 MNHNS, CDR2 SASEGT. Profiling relied on immunoSEQ multiplex PCR, and the TCRdb table lists in-frame clones only, not all of them. The sample gives some 45,000 clones, over 75% of which show up once; around 4.6% is in the top ten. Patients with a history of autoimmune disease or on systemic immunosuppression were excluded. Turning to this clone: Its antigen is as yet unknown.

The chain couples TRBV6-1 to TRBJ2-7; 11 nucleotides align to TRBD1. The receptor was isolated from an adult with an advanced solid tumor such as melanoma, head and neck, liver or kidney cancer. The specimen comprised CD4+ or CD8+ T cells sorted from blood, sampled in a trial of the OX40 agonist ivuxolimab. The CDR3 spells CASSRPGQGANEQYF. CDR3 coding DNA: TGTGCCAGCAGCCGACCTGGACAGGGGGCCAACGAGCAGTACTTC.